This TCR beta chain originates from a study of shared clonotypes between healthy human individuals. Study background: Donors, aged 18 to 49, were a couple of women and three men.

Study conclusions and caveats: The sampled material consisted only of blood, and tissue repertoires are likely to differ.

Splitting of CD4+ cells produced CD45RA+ naive and CD45RA-negative memory subsets. Germline assignment: CDR1 MNHEY and CDR2 SMNVEV (reference sequence). V was trimmed by 2 bases and J by 1 base, leaving 5 bases between them. CDR3 length: 13 amino acids. Comments on this clone: What it recognizes is unknown. The same CDR3 is also encoded by other DNA sequences in this sample.

Using immunoSEQ multiplex PCR, the repertoire was profiled, and TCRdb retains in-frame clones only, with some absent. The repertoire consists of around 1.6 million clones, with 98% occurring once and the leading ten covering about 0.45%. This chain uses TRBV27 with TRBJ1-1; perhaps TRBD1 as D (5 bases). The sequencing sample was made of naive CD4+ T cells sorted from blood. The subset was: CD45RA+ positively selected. This sequence originates from a man aged 30 to 45 in good health. CDR3: CASSLQGNTEAFF. The CDR3 nucleotides read TGTGCCAGCAGTTTACAGGGGAACACTGAAGCTTTCTTT.